The clone carrying this T cell receptor (beta chain) was found a few times. The antigen remains undetermined. The entry originates in a study of glioma-infiltrating T cells. Study-wide findings and caveats: Tissue and blood shared very few CDR3 sequences. Non-neoplastic patients had below-expected tissue-blood divergence, while all gliomas exceeded expectation.

Amplification of TCR alpha and beta CDR3 regions from RNA used iRepertoire nested multiplex PCR. Tissue mRNA or PBMC total RNA, 100-400 ng, went into one-step reverse transcription and amplification. TCRdb used MiXCR to reprocess the multiplex PCR reads, holding one entry per CDR3 protein. Here the sample spans about 140,000 distinct CDR3 sequences, 30% to 40% being singletons. The CDR3 is made up of 16 amino acids. V shed 5 bases, J shed 3 bases, and the junction held 12 bases outside the gene matches. Per the germline V gene, CDR1 is SEHNR and CDR2 is FQNEAQ (reference sequence). The chain has TRBV7-9 and TRBJ2-5, with 7 bases that match TRBD2. The specimen sequenced was glioma tissue, nonneoplastic brain tissue, or PBMCs (not recorded which). The TCR comes from a human donor with low-grade glioma or glioblastoma, undergoing nonglioma brain surgery, or in good health (not recorded which). The CDR3 nucleotides are TGTGCCAGCAGCCCCCCCCAGCGGGGTATCGAAGAGACCCAGTACTTC. This encodes CASSPPQRGIEETQYF.